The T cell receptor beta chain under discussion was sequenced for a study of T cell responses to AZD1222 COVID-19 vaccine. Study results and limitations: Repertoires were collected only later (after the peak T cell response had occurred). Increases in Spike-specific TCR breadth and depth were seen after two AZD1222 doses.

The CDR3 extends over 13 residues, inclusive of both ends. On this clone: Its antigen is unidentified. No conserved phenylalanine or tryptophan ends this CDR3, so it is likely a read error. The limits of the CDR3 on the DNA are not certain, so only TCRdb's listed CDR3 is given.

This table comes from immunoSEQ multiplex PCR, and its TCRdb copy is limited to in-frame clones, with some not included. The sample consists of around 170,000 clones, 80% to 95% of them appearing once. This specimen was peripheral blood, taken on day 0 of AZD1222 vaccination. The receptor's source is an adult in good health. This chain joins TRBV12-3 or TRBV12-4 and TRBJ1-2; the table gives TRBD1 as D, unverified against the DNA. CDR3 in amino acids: CASSRGRSFRKTY.